The 9 T cell receptor beta chains listed next were all sequenced from one sample in a study of T cells expressing NK-cell markers. Reanalyzing the 5' RACE reads, TCRdb keeps one entry per CDR3 protein, without DNA. The data show 300,000 to 450,000 distinct CDR3 sequences, and the top ten clones hold roughly 5.2%. Specimen: blood T cells: a sorted CD56 or NKG2C T cell subset, CD4+ or CD8+ T cells, or bulk PBMC T cells (not recorded which). These receptors were collected from a man between 18 and 69 years old in good health.

CDR3 sequence: CSARDRGPPRSNEQFF. V usage is TRBV20-1 and J usage is TRBJ2-1; TCRdb selects TRBD2, and the lack of DNA leaves this call unchecked. The CDR3 runs to 16 residues. CDR1 and CDR2 (germline): DFQATT, SNEGSKA (reference sequence).

This rearrangement joins TRBV2 to TRBJ2-7; there is no DNA to check the TCRdb D call of TRBD1. The V gene's germline CDR1 is SNHLY and CDR2 FYNNEI. CDR3 length: 15 residues. CDR3 amino acids: CASSEGGTGLDEQYF.

This sequence joins TRBV20-1 and TRBJ1-3; TCRdb gives TRBD1 as the D gene, but with no DNA this cannot be confirmed. Germline lookup yields CDR1 DFQATT and CDR2 SNEGSKA (reference sequence). CDR3 length equals 16 residues. CDR3 sequence reads: CSAKHYRISSGNTIYF.

The chain is built from TRBV7-2 and TRBJ1-5; TCRdb calls TRBD1, which cannot be checked without DNA. The germline CDR1 and CDR2 sequences are SGHTA and FQGNSA. The CDR3 contains 15 residues. CDR3 in amino acids: CASSEGTGVGQPQHF.

The rearrangement uses TRBV3-1 and TRBJ1-6; without DNA, the TCRdb call of TRBD1 cannot be checked. From germline, CDR1 is LGHDT and CDR2 YNNKEL (reference sequence). The CDR3 is made up of 13 amino acids. CDR3 loop: CASSPGADSPLHF.

J is TRBJ2-5 and V is TRBV29-1; the D call of TRBD1 rests on TCRdb alone, since no DNA is present to check it. This CDR3 spans 11 amino acids. Germline V gives CDR1 SQVTM, CDR2 ANQGSEA. This CDR3 reads CSFQSGQTQYF.

The chain recombines TRBV12-3 or TRBV12-4 with TRBJ2-4; TCRdb's D call, TRBD1, is unchecked because there is no DNA. This CDR3 has 17 amino acids. The CDR3 spells CASSFKGAMRAKNIQYF.

This clonotype is deemed medium-sized by its frequency. CDR3 loop: CASSEPGQGLDTQYF. This chain links TRBV5-6 with TRBJ2-3; TCRdb designates TRBD1, a call that cannot be tested without DNA. Germline V lookup: CDR1 SGHDT, CDR2 YYEEEE. The length of the CDR3 is 15 residues.

The V call is TRBV5-1, the J call TRBJ2-2; TCRdb calls TRBD2, which cannot be checked without DNA. The germline gives CDR1 SGHRS, CDR2 YFSETQ. The CDR3 runs 14 residues. CDR3: CASRRDSNTGELFF. The full variable domain, rest sourced from reference TRBV5-1 and TRBJ2-2, is KAGVTQTPRYLIKTRGQQVTLSCSPISGHRSVSWYQQTPGQGLQFLFEYFSETQRNKGNFPGRFSGRQFSNSRSEMNVSTLELGDSALYLCASRRDSNTGELFFGEGSRLTVL.